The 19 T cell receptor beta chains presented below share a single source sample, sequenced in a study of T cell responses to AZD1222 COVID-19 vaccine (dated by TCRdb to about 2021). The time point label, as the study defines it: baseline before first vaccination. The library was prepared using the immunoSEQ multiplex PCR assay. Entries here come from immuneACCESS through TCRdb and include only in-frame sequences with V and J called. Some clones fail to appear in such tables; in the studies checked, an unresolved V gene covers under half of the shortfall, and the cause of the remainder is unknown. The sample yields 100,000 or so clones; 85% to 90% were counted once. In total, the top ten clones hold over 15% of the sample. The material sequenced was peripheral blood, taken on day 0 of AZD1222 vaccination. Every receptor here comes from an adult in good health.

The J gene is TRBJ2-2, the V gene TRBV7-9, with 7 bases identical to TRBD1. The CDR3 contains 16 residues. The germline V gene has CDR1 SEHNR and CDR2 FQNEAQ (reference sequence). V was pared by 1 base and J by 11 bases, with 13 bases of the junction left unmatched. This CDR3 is CASSLVRDSQLSELFF. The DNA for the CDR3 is TGTGCCAGCAGCTTAGTCCGGGACAGCCAGCTGAGTGAGCTGTTTTTT.

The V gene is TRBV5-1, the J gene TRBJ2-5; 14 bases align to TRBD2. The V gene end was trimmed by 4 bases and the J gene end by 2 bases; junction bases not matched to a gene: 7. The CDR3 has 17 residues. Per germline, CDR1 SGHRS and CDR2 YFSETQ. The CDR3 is CASSPGTSGGLQETQYF. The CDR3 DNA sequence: TGCGCCAGCAGCCCCGGGACTAGCGGGGGCCTGCAAGAGACCCAGTACTTC.

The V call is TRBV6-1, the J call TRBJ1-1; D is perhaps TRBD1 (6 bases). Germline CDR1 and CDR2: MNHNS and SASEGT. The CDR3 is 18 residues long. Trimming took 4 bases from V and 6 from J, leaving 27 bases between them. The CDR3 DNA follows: TGTGCCAGCAGTGCTTTAGGGGTGATGGGGGGCTTCAGCCCTGAAGCTTTCTTT. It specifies CASSALGVMGGFSPEAFF.

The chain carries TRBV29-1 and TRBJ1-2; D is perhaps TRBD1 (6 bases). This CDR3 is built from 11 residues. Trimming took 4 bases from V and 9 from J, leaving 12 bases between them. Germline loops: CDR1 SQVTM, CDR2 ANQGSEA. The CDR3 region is CSVGGAESYTF. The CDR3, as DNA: TGCAGCGTTGGGGGGGCAGAAAGCTACACCTTC.

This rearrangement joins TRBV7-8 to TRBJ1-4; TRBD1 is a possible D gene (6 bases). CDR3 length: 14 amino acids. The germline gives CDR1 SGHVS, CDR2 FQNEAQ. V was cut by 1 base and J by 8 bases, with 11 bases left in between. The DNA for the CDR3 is TGTGCCAGCAGCTTAGGGGGGGCGCGAGAAAAACTGTTTTTT. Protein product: CASSLGGAREKLFF.

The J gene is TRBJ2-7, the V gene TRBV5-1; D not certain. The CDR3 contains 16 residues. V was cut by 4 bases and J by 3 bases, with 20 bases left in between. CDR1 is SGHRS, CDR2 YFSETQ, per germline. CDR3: CASSPGSIPTYYEQYF. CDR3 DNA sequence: TGCGCCAGCAGCCCCGGTTCAATACCCACGTACTACGAGCAGTACTTC.

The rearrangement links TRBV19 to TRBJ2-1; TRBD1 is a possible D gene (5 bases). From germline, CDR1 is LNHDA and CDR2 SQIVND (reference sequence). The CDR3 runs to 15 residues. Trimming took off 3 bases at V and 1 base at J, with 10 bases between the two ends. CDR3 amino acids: CASSIAQGSYNEQFF. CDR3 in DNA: TGTGCCAGTAGTATTGCCCAGGGATCCTACAATGAGCAGTTCTTC.

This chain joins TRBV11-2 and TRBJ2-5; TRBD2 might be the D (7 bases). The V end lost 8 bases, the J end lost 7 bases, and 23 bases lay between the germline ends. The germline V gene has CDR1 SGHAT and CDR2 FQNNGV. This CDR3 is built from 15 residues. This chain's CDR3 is CASASTGGSVWTQYF. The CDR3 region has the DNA TGTGCCAGCGCCTCCACGGGGGGCTCGGTCTGGACCCAGTACTTC.

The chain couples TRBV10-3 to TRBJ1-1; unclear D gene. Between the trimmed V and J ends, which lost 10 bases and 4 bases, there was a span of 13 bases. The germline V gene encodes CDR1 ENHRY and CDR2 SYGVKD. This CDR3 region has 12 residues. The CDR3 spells CATHETGTEAFF. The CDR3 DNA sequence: TGTGCCACGCATGAAACCGGCACTGAAGCTTTCTTT.

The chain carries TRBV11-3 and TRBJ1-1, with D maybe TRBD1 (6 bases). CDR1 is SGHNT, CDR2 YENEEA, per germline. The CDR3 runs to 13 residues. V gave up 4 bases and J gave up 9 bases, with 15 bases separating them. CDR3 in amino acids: CASSSGGAFKAFF. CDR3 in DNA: TGTGCCAGCAGCTCGGGGGGCGCCTTCAAAGCTTTCTTT. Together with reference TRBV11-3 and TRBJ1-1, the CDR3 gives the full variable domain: EAGVVQSPRYKIIEKKQPVAFWCNPISGHNTLYWYLQNLGQGPELLIRYENEEAVDDSQLPKDRFSAERLKGVDSTLKIQPAELGDSAVYLCASSSGGAFKAFFGQGTRLTVV.

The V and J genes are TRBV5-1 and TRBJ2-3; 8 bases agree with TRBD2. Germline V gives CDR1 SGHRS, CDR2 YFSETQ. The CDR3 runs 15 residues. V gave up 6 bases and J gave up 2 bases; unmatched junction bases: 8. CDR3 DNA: TGCGCCAGCACGGGACTAGGGGTTTCCACAGATACGCAGTATTTT. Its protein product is CASTGLGVSTDTQYF.

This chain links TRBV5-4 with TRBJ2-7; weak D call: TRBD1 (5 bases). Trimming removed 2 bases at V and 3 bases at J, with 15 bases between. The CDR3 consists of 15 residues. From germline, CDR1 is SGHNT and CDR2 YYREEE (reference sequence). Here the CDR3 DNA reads TGTGCCAGCAGCTTCTTAACAGGAGCCATCTACGAGCAGTACTTC. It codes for CASSFLTGAIYEQYF.

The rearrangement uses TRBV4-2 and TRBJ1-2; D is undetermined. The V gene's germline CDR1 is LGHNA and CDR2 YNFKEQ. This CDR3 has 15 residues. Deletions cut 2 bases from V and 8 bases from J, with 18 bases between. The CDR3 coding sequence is TGTGCCAGCAGCCAACAGCCCCACTCAACAAGGGGCTACACCTTC. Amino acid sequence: CASSQQPHSTRGYTF.

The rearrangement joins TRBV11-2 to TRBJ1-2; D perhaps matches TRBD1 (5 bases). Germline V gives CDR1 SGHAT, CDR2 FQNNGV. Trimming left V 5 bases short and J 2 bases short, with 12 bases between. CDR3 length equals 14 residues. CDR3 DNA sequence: TGTGCCAGCAGCATTTCGGGGACCAACTATGGCTACACCTTC. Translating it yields CASSISGTNYGYTF.

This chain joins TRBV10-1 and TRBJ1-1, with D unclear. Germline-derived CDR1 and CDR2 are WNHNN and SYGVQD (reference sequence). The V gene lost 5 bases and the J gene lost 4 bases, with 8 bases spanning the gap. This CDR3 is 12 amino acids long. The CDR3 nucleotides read TGCGCCAGCAGTTTGGACGCCACTGAAGCTTTCTTT. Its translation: CASSLDATEAFF.

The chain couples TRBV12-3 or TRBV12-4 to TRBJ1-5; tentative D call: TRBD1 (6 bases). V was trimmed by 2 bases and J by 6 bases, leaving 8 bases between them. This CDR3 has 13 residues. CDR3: CASSLTGFQPQHF. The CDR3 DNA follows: TGTGCCAGCAGTTTAACAGGGTTTCAGCCCCAGCATTTT.

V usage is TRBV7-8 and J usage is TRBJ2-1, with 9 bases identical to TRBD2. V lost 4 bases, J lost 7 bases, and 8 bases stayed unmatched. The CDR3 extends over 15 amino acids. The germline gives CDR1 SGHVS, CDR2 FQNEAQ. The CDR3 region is CASSSSGEEWNEQFF. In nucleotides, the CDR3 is TGTGCCAGCAGCTCTAGCGGGGAGGAGTGGAATGAGCAGTTCTTC.

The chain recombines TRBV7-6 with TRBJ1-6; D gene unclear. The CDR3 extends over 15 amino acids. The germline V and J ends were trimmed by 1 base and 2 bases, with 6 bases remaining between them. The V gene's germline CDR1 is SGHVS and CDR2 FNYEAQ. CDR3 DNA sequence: TGTGCCAGCAGCTTAGACGGGACCTATAATTCACCCCTCCACTTT. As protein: CASSLDGTYNSPLHF.

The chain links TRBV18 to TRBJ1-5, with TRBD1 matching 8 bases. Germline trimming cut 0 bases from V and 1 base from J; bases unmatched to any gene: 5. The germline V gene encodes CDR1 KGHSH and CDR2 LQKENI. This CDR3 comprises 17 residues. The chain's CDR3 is CASSPPLGQDSNQPQHF. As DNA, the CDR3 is TGTGCCAGCTCACCACCTCTGGGACAGGACAGCAATCAGCCCCAGCATTTT.